This T cell receptor (beta chain) was documented in a study of neurological immune-mediated disorders. This clonotype appeared many times. Its antigen is not identified. CDR1 is DFQATT, CDR2 SNEGSKA, per germline (reference sequence). Trimming left V 3 bases short and J 5 bases short, with 16 bases between. The CDR3 covers 14 residues. From 2 million PBMCs stored at -80 C, the unsorted libraries were generated. Study-level points and caveats: TCR-beta repertoires seemed private in all groups, with no expanded CDR3 amino acid sequences shared.

TCRdb used MiXCR to reprocess the 5' RACE reads, holding one entry per CDR3 protein. The sample has about 58,000 distinct CDR3 sequences; about 3.7% are singletons. The genes are TRBV20-1 and TRBJ1-2; D is unresolved. Sequenced input: PBMCs. The TCR was taken from a woman aged 55-69 years with multiple sclerosis. CDR3 nucleotide sequence: TGCAGTGCTAGGGCCACCGGGAGAATGTATGGCTACACCTTC. This encodes CSARATGRMYGYTF.